The rows below give T cell receptor beta chains drawn from one sample of a study of blood T cell repertoires in COVID-19. Sequenced by immunoSEQ multiplex PCR; TCRdb stores in-frame clones only, minus some. The table records about 64,000 clones, approximately 91% of them present only once. The sequenced material came from peripheral blood. The receptors derive from a human donor in a cohort sampled during active COVID-19. Each CDR3 is given with its conserved first and last residue. Each record gives: J gene, clone size, V gene, D gene, CDR3 DNA, CDR3 protein. A D gene is named only where the DNA matches it firmly. Expanded clones are given a class, and other clones once, few, many or no size at all.

>TRBJ1-2|-|TRBV5-1|TRBD1
TGCGCCAGCAGCTTGATCGTCGCAGGGGGCGGCTACACCTTC
CASSLIVAGGGYTF
>TRBJ2-3|-|TRBV6-5|TRBD2
TGTGCCAGCGCGGGGGAGGTTCACACAGATACGCAGTATTTT
CASAGEVHTDTQYF
>TRBJ2-7|-|TRBV5-5|-
TGTGCCAGCAGCTTGAGTGGCCTCTACGAGCAGTACTTC
CASSLSGLYEQYF
>TRBJ1-6|-|TRBV6-1|TRBD1
TGTGCCAGCAGTGAAGCGGCCGGGACAGGGAATTTGAATAATTCACCCCTCCACTTT
CASSEAAGTGNLNNSPLHF
>TRBJ1-4|-|TRBV12-3/TRBV12-4|-
TGTGCCAGCAGTTTAGGCAGAAATGAAAAACTGTTTTTT
CASSLGRNEKLFF
>TRBJ2-3|-|TRBV28|-
TGTGCCAGCAGTCTCTTCGGGACACCCACTGTAGGTACGCAGTATTTT
CASSLFGTPTVGTQYF
>TRBJ2-7|few|TRBV5-4|TRBD1
TGTGCCAGCAGCTTAAGGGACAGCCCTGGCGAGCAGTACTTC
CASSLRDSPGEQYF
>TRBJ1-5|-|TRBV15|-
TGTGCCACCAGCACGCACCCTCAGGGGCTACCCCAGCATTTT
CATSTHPQGLPQHF
>TRBJ2-3|-|TRBV5-1|TRBD1
TGCGCCAGCAGCTTGGAGGGGGCTGGAGATACGCAGTATTTT
CASSLEGAGDTQYF
>TRBJ2-3|-|TRBV6-6|TRBD2
TGTGCCAGCAGTTACGGGACTAGCGGGAGTTTGGATACGCAGTATTTT
CASSYGTSGSLDTQYF
>TRBJ1-6|-|TRBV28|-
TGTGCCAGCACCATCCACGGGGCCCTCGAGGGGGAGTCACCCCTCCACTTT
CASTIHGALEGESPLHF
>TRBJ2-3|-|TRBV19|TRBD1
TGTGCCAGTAGTACACAGGGGGCCATGGATACGCAGTATTTT
CASSTQGAMDTQYF
>TRBJ2-7|-|TRBV18|TRBD2
TGTGCCAGCTCGCCAGCGGGAGGTTACGAGCAGTACTTC
CASSPAGGYEQYF
>TRBJ2-7|-|TRBV5-1|TRBD2
TGCGCCAGCAGCTACGGGACTAGCGGGAACTACGAGCAGTACTTC
CASSYGTSGNYEQYF
>TRBJ2-2|-|TRBV7-8|-
TGTGCCAGCAGCCCCGCTCCCGGGAGTAACACCGGGGAGCTGTTTTTT
CASSPAPGSNTGELFF
>TRBJ2-3|once|TRBV5-5|TRBD1
TGTGCCAGCAGCTTACAGGGGCAAGATACGCAGTATTTT
CASSLQGQDTQYF
>TRBJ2-1|-|TRBV24-1|TRBD2
TGTGCCACCTCGTCCGGGACTAGCGTATACAATGAGCAGTTCTTC
CATSSGTSVYNEQFF
>TRBJ1-5|few|TRBV18|TRBD1
TGTGCCAGCTCACCCCAGGGGGGTGGCAATCAGCCCCAGCATTTT
CASSPQGGGNQPQHF
>TRBJ2-3|-|TRBV9|-
TGTGCCAGCAGCGTCAAAGCGACTAGCACAGATACGCAGTATTTT
CASSVKATSTDTQYF
>TRBJ2-1|-|TRBV27|TRBD2
TGTGCCAGCAGTTTAAGGGAGGGAAGTGGTGAGCAGTTCTTC
CASSLREGSGEQFF
>TRBJ1-6|-|TRBV18|TRBD1
TGTGCCAGCTCACCTTCGACAGGGTTGGTCAATTCACCCCTCCACTTT
CASSPSTGLVNSPLHF
>TRBJ2-3|-|TRBV7-2|TRBD1
TGTGCCAGCAGCCAACGGGACAGGGGAGGTACTAGAGATACGCAGTATTTT
CASSQRDRGGTRDTQYF
>TRBJ1-2|-|TRBV7-2|-
TGTGCCAGCAGCTTAACCATGTCGGATGGCTACACCTTC
CASSLTMSDGYTF
>TRBJ2-2|-|TRBV24-1|-
TGTGCCACCAGTGTAAGGACGGGGACTGGGGAGCTGTTTTTT
CATSVRTGTGELFF
>TRBJ2-6|-|TRBV24-1|-
TGTGCCACCAGTCCTCCTGGCAGTTACTCTGGGGCCAACGTCCTGACTTTC
CATSPPGSYSGANVLTF
>TRBJ1-4|-|TRBV10-1|TRBD1
TGCGCCAGCAGTCGGGACAGGGTTTCTAATGAAAAACTGTTTTTT
CASSRDRVSNEKLFF
>TRBJ2-5|-|TRBV24-1|-
TGTGCCACCAGTGCATCCGAGACCCAGTACTTC
CATSASETQYF